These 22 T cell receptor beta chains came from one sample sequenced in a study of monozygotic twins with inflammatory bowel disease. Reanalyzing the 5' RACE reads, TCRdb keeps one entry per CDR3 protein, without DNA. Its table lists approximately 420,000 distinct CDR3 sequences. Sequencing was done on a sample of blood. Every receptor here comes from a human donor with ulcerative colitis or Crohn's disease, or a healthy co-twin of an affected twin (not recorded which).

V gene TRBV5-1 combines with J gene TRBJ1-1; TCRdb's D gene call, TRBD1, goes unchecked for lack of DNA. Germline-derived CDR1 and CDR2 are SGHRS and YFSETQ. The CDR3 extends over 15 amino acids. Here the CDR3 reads CASSSFEQGLNEAFF.

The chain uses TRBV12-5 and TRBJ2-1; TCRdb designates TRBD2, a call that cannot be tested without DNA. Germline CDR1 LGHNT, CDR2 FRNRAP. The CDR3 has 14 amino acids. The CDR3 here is CASGSASALNEQFF.

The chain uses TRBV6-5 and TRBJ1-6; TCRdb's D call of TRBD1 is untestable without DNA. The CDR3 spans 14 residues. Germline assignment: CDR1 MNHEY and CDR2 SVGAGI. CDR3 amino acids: CASSFDSVNSPLHF.

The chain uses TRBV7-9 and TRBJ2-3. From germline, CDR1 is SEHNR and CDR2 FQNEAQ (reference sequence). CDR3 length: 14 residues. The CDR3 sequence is CASSLGDAPDTQYF.

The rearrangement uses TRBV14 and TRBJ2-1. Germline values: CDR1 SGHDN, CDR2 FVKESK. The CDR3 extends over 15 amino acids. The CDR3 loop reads CASSPIGRPYNEQFF.

CDR3 residues: CASSSSWGETQYF. This sequence joins TRBV27 and TRBJ2-5; TCRdb picks TRBD1, but there is no DNA to check that call. Germline V CDR1 and CDR2: MNHEY, SMNVEV (reference sequence). This CDR3 has 13 amino acids.

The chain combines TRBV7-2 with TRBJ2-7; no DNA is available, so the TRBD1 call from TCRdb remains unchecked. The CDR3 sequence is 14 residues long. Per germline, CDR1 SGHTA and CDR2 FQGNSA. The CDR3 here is CASTPPSRSSEQYF.

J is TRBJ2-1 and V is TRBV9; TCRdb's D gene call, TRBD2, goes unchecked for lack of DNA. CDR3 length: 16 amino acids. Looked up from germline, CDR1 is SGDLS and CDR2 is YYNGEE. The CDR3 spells CASSVGSGIGYNEQFF.

This CDR3 reads CASSLLPSSGRGEQYF. V usage is TRBV27 and J usage is TRBJ2-7; TCRdb designates TRBD2, a call that cannot be tested without DNA. This CDR3 contains 16 residues. Per the germline V gene, CDR1 is MNHEY and CDR2 is SMNVEV (reference sequence).

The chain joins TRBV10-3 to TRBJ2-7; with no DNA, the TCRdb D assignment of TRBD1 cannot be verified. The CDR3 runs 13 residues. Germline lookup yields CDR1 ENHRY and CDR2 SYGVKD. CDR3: CAISVTEGNEQYF.

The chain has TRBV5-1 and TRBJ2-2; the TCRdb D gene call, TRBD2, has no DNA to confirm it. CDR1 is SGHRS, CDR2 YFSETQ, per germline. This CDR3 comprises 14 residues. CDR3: CASKAGLNTGELFF. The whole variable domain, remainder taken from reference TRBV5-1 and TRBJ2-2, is KAGVTQTPRYLIKTRGQQVTLSCSPISGHRSVSWYQQTPGQGLQFLFEYFSETQRNKGNFPGRFSGRQFSNSRSEMNVSTLELGDSALYLCASKAGLNTGELFFGEGSRLTVL.

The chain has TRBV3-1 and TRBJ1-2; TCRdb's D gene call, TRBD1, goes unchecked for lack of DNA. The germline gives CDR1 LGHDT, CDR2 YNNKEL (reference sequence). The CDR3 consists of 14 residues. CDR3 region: CASSLSDRSGVRTF.

This chain's CDR3 is CSAREPRSAFLNEQFF. The chain recombines TRBV20-1 with TRBJ2-1. Germline CDR1 DFQATT, CDR2 SNEGSKA (reference sequence). CDR3 length: 16 amino acids.

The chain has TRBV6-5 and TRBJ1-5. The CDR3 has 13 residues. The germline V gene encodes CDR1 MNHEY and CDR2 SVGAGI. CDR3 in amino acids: CASSRTISQPQHF.

CDR3 sequence reads: CASRSTGADTQYF. V is TRBV12-3 or TRBV12-4 and J is TRBJ2-3; lacking DNA, the TRBD1 call made by TCRdb goes unchecked. This CDR3 region has 13 residues.

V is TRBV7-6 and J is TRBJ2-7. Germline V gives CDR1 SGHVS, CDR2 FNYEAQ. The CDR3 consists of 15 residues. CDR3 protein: CASSRFPGGAFEQYF.

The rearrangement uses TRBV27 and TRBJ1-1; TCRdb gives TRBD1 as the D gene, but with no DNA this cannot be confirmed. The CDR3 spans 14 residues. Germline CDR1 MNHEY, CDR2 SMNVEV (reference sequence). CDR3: CASRAGGKNTEAFF.

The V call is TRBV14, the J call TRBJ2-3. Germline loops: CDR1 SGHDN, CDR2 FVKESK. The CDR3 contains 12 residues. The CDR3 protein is CASSQEWDTQYF.

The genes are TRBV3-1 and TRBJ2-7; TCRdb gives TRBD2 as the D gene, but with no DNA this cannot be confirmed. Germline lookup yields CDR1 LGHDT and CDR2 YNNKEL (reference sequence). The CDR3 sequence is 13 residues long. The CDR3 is CASSPGGTYEQYF.

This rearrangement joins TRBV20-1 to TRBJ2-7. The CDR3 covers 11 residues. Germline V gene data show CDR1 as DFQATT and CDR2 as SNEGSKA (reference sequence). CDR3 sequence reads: CSARINYEQYF.

The CDR3 loop is CASSHSGSQPQHF. The V call is TRBV3-1, the J call TRBJ1-5. The CDR3 loop spans 13 amino acids. Germline values: CDR1 LGHDT, CDR2 YNNKEL (reference sequence).

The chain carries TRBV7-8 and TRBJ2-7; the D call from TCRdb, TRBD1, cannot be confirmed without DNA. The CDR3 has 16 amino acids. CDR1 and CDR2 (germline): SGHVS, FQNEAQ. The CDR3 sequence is CASSLVTVGSRGEQYF.